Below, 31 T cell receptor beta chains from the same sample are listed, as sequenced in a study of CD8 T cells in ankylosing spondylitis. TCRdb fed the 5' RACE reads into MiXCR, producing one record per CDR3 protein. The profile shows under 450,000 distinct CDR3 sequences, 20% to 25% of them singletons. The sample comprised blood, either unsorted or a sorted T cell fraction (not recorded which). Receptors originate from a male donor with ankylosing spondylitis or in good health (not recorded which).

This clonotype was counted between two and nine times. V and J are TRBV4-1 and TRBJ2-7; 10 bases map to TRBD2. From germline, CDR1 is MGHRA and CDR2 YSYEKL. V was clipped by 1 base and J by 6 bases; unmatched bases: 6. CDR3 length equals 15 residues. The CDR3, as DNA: TGCGCCAGCAGCCAAGTGGAGCTAGCGGGGGTCGAGCAGTACTTC. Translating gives CASSQVELAGVEQYF.

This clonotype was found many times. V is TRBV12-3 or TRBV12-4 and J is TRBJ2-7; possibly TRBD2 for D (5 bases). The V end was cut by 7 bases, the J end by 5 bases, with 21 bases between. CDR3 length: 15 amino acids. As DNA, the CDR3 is TGTGCCAGCACCTCTTTAGGGCTTGGAGGCCACGAGCAGTACTTC. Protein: CASTSLGLGGHEQYF.

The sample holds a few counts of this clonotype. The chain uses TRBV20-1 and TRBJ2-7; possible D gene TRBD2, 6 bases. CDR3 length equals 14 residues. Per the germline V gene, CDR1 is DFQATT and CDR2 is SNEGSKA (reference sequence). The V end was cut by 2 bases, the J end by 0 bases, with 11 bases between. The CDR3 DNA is TGCAGTGCTAGAATCTCTAGCGTCTCCTACGAGCAGTACTTC. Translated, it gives CSARISSVSYEQYF.

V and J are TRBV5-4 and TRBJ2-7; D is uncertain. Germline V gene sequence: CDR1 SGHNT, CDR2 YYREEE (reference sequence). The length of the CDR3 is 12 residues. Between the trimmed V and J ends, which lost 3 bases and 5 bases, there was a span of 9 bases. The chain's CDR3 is CASSSPRDEQYF. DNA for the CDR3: TGTGCCAGCAGCTCCCCCCGGGACGAGCAGTACTTC.

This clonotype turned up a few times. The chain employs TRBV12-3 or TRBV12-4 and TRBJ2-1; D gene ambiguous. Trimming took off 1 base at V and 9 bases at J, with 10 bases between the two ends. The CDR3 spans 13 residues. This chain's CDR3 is CASSLGRLGEQFF. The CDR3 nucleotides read TGTGCCAGCAGTTTAGGACGTTTAGGTGAGCAGTTCTTC.

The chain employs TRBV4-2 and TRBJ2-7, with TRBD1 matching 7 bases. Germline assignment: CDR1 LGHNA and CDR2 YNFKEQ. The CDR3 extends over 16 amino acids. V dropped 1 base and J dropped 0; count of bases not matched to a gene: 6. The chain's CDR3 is CASSQVGTDSSYEQYF. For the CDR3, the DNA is TGTGCCAGCAGCCAAGTCGGGACAGACAGCTCCTACGAGCAGTACTTC.

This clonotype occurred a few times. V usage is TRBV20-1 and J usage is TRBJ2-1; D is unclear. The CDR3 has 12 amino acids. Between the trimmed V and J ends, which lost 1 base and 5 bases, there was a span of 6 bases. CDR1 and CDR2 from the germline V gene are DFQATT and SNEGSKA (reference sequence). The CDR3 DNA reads TGCAGTGCTAGAGCTGGGAACAATGAGCAGTTCTTC. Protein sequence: CSARAGNNEQFF.

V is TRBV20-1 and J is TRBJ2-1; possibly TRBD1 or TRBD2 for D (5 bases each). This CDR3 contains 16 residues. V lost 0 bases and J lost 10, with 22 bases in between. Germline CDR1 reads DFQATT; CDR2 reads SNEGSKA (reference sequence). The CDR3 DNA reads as TGCAGTGCTAGAGATCTCCTTGAGGGGATCCCCAGCGAGCAGTTCTTC. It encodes CSARDLLEGIPSEQFF.

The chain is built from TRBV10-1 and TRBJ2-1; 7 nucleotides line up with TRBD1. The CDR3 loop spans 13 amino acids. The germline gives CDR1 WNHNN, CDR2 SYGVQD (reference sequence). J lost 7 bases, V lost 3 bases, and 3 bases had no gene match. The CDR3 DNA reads TGCGCCAGCAGTGACGGGACAGCAAATGAGCAGTTCTTC. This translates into CASSDGTANEQFF.

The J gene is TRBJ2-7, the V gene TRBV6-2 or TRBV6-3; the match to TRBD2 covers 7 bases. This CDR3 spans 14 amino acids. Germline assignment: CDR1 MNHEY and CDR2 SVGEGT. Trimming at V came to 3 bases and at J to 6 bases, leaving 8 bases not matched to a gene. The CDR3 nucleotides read TGTGCCAGCAGTTATCCTAGCGGACCTTTCGAGCAGTACTTC. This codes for CASSYPSGPFEQYF.

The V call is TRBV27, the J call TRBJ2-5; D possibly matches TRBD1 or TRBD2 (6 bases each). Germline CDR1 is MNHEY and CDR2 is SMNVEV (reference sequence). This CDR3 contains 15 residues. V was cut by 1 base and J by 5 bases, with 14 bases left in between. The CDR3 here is CASSLYGGRLETQYF. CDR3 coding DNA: TGTGCCAGCAGTTTATATGGGGGGCGTTTGGAGACCCAGTACTTC.

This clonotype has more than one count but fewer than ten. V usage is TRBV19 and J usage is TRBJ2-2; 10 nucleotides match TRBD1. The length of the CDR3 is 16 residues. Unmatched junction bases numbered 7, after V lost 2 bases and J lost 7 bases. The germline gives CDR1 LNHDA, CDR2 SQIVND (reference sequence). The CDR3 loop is CASSIPDRGRDGELFF. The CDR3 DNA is TGTGCCAGTAGTATACCCGACAGGGGGCGGGACGGGGAGCTGTTTTTT.

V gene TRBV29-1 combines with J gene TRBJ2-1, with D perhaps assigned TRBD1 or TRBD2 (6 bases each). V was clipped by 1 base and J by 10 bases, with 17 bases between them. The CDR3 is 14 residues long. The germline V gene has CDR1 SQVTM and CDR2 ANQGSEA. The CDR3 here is CSVEGWGARWEQFF. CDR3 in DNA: TGCAGCGTTGAAGGGTGGGGGGCTAGATGGGAGCAGTTCTTC.

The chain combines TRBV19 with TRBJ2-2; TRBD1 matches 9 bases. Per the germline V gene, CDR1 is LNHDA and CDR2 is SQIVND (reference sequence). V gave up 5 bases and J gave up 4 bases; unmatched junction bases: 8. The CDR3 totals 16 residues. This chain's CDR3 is CASSPGQGTFTGELFF. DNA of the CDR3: TGTGCCAGTAGTCCGGGACAGGGTACGTTCACCGGGGAGCTGTTTTTT.

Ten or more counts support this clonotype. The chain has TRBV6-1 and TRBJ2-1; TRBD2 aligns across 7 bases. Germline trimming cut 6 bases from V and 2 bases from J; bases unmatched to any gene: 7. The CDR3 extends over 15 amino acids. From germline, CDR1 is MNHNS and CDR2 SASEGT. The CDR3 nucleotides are TGTGCCAGCAGACCGGCCCGGGGGGCCTACAATGAGCAGTTCTTC. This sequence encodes CASRPARGAYNEQFF.

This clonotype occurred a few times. CDR3 loop: CASSPSDQGFEAFF. Written as DNA, the CDR3 is TGCGCCAGCAGCCCTTCAGACCAGGGTTTTGAAGCTTTCTTT. This rearrangement joins TRBV4-1 to TRBJ1-1; a possible D gene is TRBD1 (5 bases). V was clipped by 4 bases and J by 7 bases, with 16 bases between them. The length of the CDR3 is 14 residues. Germline loops: CDR1 MGHRA, CDR2 YSYEKL.

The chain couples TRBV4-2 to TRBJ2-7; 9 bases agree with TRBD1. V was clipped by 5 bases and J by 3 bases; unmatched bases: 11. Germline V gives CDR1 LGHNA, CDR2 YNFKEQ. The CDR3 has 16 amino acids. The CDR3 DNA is TGTGCCAGCAGCGGAACTCTAGGGACAGGGCACTACGAGCAGTACTTC. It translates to CASSGTLGTGHYEQYF.

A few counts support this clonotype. The CDR3 sequence: CSARTGTGAQTQYF. CDR3 nucleotides: TGCAGTGCTAGAACCGGGACAGGGGCACAGACCCAGTACTTC. The rearrangement links TRBV20-1 to TRBJ2-5; 10 positions match TRBD1. Germline V CDR1 and CDR2: DFQATT, SNEGSKA (reference sequence). The trim removed 2 bases at V and 6 bases at J, leaving 6 bases unmatched. The CDR3 is made up of 14 amino acids.

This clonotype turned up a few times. This CDR3 is CASSPRPLLSNQPQHF. The CDR3 DNA reads TGTGCCAGCAGTCCCCGACCGCTTTTAAGCAATCAGCCCCAGCATTTT. This chain joins TRBV27 and TRBJ1-5; the D is unclear. The CDR3 extends over 16 amino acids. Germline values: CDR1 MNHEY, CDR2 SMNVEV (reference sequence). V lost 5 bases to trimming and J lost 1 base, with 15 bases between them.

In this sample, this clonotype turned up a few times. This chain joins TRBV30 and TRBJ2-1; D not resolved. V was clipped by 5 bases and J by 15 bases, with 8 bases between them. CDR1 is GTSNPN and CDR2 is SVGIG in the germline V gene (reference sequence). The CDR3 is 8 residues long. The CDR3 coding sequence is TGTGCCTGGGACGTCTGGTTCTTC. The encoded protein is CAWDVWFF.

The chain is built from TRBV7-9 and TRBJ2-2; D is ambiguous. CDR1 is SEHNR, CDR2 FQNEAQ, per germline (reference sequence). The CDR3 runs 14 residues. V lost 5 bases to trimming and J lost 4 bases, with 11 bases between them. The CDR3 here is CASSPLPSTGELFF. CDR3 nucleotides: TGTGCCAGCAGCCCCCTCCCGTCCACCGGGGAGCTGTTTTTT.

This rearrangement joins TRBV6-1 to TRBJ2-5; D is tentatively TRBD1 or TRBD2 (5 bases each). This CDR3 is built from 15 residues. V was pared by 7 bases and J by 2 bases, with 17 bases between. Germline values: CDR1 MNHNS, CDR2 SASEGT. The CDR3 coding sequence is TGTGCCAGCACCCGACGGGACCTACTTCAAGAGACCCAGTACTTC. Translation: CASTRRDLLQETQYF.

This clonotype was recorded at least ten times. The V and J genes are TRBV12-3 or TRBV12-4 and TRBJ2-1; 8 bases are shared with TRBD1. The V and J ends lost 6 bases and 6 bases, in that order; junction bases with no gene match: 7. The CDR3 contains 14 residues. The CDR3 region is CASSDGQGGNEQFF. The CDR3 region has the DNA TGTGCCAGCAGCGACGGACAGGGCGGCAATGAGCAGTTCTTC.

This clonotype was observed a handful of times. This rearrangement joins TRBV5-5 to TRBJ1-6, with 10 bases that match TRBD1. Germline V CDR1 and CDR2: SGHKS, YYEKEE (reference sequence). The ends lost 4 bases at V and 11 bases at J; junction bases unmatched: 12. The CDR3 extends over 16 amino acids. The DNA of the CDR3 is TGTGCCAGCAGCCCGACCCGGACAGGGGGGACTGCACCCCTCCACTTT. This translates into CASSPTRTGGTAPLHF.

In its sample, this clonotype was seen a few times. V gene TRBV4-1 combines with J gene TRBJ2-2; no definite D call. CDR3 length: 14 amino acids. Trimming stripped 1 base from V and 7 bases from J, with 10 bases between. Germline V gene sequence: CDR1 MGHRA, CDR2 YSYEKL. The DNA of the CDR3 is TGCGCCAGCAGCCAAGCAATAGGGATCGGGGAGCTGTTTTTT. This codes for CASSQAIGIGELFF.

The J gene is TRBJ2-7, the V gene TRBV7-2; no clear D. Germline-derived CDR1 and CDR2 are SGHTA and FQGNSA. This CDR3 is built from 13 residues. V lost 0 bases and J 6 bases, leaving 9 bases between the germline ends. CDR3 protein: CASSLAAGPEQYF. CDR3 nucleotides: TGTGCCAGCAGCTTAGCAGCCGGCCCCGAGCAGTACTTC. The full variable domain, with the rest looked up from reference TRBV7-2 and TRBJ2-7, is GAGVSQSPSNKVTEKGKDVELRCDPISGHTALYWYRQSLGQGLEFLIYFQGNSAPDKSGLPSDRFSAERTGGSVSTLTIQRTQQEDSAVYLCASSLAAGPEQYFGPGTRLTVT.

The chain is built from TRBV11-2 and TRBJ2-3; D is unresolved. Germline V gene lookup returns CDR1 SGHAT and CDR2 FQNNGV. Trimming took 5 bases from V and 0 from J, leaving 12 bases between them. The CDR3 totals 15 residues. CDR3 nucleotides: TGTGCCAGCAGCCCCCAAATTTCTAGCACAGATACGCAGTATTTT. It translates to CASSPQISSTDTQYF.

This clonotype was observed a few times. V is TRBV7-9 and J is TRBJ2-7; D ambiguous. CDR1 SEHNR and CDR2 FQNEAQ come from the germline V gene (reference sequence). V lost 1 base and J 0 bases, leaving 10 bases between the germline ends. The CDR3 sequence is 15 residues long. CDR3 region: CASSLGPVLSYEQYF. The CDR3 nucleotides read TGTGCCAGCAGCTTAGGTCCAGTGCTCTCCTACGAGCAGTACTTC.

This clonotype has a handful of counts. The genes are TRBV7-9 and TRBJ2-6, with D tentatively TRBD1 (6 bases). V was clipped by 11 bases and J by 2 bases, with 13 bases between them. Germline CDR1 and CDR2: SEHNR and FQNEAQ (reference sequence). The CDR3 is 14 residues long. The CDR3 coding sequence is TGTGCCCGACAGGTTCTTACTGGGGCCAACGTCCTGACTTTC. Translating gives CARQVLTGANVLTF.

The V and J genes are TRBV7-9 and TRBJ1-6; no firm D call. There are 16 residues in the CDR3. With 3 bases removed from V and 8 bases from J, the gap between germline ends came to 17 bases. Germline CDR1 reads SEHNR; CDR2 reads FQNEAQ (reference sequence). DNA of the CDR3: TGTGCCAGCAGCTTCGGAAGGGTCGGTGGGGATTCACCCCTCCACTTT. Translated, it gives CASSFGRVGGDSPLHF.

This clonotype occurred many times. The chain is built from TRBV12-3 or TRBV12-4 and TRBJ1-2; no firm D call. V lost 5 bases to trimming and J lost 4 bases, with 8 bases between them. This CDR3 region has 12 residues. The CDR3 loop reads CASSMDGYGYTF. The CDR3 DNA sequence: TGTGCCAGCAGTATGGACGGCTATGGCTACACCTTC.